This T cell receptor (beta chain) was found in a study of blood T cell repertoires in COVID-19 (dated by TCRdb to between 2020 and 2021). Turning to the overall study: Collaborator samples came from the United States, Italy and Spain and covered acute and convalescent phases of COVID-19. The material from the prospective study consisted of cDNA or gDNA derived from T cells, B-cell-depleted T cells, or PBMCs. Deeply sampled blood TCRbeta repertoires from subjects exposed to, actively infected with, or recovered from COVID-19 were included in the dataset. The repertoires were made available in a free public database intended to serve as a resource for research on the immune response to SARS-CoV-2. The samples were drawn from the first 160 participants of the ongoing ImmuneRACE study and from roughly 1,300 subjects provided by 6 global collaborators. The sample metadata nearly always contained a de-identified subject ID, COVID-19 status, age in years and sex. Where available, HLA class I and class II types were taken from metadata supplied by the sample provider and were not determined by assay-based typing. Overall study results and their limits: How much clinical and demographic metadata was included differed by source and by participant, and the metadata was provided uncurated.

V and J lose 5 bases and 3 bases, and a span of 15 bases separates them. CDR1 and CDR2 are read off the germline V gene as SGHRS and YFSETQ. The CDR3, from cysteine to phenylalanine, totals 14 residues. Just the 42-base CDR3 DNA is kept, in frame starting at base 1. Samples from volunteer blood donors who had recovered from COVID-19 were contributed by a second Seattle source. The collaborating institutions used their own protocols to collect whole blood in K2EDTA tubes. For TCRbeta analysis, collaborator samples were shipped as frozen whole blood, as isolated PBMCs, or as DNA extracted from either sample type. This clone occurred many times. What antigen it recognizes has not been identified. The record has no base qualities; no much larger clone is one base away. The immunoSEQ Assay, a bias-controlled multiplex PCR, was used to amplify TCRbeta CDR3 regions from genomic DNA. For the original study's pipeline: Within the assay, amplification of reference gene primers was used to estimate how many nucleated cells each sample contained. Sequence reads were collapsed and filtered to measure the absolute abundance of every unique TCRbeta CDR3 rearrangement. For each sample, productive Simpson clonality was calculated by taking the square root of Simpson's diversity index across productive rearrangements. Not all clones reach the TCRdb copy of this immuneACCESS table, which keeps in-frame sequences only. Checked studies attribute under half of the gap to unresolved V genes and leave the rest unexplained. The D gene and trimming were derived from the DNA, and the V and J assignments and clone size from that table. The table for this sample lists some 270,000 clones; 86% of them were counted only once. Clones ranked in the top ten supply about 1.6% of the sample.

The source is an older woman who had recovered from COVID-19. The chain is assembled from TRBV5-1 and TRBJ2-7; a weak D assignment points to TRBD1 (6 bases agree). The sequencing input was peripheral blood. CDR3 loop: CASRLFRGFYEQYF. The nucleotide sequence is TGCGCCAGCAGACTTTTCAGGGGATTCTACGAGCAGTACTTC.